The sequence of this TCR beta chain was determined in a study of CD8+ T cells in alopecia areata. Overall study: Graft recipients were approximately 7-11-week-old female C3H/HeJ mice, and donor skin originated from roughly 6-13-month-old C3H/HeJ mice with spontaneous alopecia.

Notes on the study in general: Scalp sample data also include resident alphabeta T cells from normal skin.

Scientists pooled cutaneous lymph node cells and sorted them on CD4, CD8alpha, NKG2D, NKG2ACE and other markers. After isolation, RNA underwent reverse transcription to generate cDNA as the sequencing template. Libraries were prepared by immunoSEQ multiplex PCR; TCRdb keeps only in-frame clonotypes and omits some of them. The sample shows approximately 300,000 clones, none of them appearing just once. This clone has a handful of counts. Its matching antigen is unknown. Mouse germline and gene names are used. The material sequenced was CD4+ T cells sorted from a lymph node. The sequence was obtained from a C3H/HeJ mouse with alopecia areata. The strain's MHC type: H2-k.

The CDR3 DNA, read in part, is TGCACCTGCAGTGCAGAACTGGGGGGTTAT. It encodes CTCSAELGGY. The whole CDR3 sequence reads CTCSAELGGYEQYF. J is TRBJ2-7 and V is TRBV1; TRBD2 aligns across 9 bases. Read sequence stops 4 residues before the CDR3 end, and the germline J gene provides the missing end. Germline V gene lookup returns CDR1 NSQYPW and CDR2 LRSPGD (reference sequence). The CDR3 runs 14 residues.